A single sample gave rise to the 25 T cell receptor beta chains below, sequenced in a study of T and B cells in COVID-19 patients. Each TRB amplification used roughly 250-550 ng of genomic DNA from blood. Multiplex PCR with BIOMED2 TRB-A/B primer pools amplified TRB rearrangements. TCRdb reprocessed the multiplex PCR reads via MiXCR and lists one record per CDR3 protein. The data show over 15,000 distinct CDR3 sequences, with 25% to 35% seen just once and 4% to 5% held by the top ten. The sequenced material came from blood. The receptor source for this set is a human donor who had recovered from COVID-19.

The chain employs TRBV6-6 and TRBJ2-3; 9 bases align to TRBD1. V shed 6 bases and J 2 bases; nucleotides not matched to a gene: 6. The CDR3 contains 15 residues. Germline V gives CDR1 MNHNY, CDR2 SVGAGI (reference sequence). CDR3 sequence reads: CASSPGTGHTDTQYF. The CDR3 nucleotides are TGTGCCAGCAGCCCCGGGACAGGGCACACAGATACGCAGTATTTT.

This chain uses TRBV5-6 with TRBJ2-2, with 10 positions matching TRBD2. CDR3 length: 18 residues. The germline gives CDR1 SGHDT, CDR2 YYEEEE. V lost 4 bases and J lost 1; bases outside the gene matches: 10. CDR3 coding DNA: TGTGCCAGCAGCCCCCCAGCGGGGGGGCCGAGGAACACCGGGGAGCTGTTTTTT. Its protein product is CASSPPAGGPRNTGELFF.

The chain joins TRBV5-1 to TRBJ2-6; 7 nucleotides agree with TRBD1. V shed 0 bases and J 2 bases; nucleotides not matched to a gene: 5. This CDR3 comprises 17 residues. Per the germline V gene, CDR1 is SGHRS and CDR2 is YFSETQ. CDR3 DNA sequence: TGCGCCAGCAGCTTGGAAGGGGGCGGCGCTGGGGCCAACGTCCTGACTTTC. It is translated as CASSLEGGGAGANVLTF.

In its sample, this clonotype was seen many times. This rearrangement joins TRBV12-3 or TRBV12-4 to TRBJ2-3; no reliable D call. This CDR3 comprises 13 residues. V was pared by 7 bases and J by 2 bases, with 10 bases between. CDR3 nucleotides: TGTGCCAGCACCTGGGGATCCACAGATACGCAGTATTTT. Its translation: CASTWGSTDTQYF.

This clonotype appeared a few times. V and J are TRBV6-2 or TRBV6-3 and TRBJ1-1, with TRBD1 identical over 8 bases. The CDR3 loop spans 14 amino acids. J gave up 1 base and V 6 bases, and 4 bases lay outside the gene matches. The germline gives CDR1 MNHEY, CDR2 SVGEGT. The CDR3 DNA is TGTGCCAGCAGGTCAGGGGGCGCGAACACTGAAGCTTTCTTT. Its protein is CASRSGGANTEAFF.

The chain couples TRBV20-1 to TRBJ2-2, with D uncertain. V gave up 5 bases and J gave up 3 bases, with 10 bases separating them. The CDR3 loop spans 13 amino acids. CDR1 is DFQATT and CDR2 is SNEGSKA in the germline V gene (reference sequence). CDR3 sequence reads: CSAAWLDTGELFF. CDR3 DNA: TGCAGTGCTGCGTGGTTGGACACCGGGGAGCTGTTTTTT.

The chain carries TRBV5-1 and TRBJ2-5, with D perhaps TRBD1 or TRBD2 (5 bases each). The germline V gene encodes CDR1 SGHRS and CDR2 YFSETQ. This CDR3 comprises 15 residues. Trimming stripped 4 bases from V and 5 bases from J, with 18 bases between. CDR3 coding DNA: TGCGCCAGCAGCGGGGGTTACAGCGAAGGGGAGACCCAGTACTTC. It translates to CASSGGYSEGETQYF.

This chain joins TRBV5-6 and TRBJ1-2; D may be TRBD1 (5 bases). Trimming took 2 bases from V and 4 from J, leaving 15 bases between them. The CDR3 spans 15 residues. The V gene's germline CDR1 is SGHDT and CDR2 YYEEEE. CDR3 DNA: TGTGCCAGCAGCTTATCGGGACTGGCTTCCTATGGCTACACCTTC. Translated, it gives CASSLSGLASYGYTF.

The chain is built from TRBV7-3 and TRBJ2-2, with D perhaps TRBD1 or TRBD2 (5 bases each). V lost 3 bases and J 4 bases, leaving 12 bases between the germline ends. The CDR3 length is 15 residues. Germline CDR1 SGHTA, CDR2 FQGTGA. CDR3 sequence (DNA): TGTGCCAGCAGCTTGAACGCAGGGACCACCGGGGAGCTGTTTTTT. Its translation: CASSLNAGTTGELFF. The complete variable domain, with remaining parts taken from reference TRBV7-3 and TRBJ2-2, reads GAGVSQTPSNKVTEKGKYVELRCDPISGHTALYWYRQSLGQGPEFLIYFQGTGAADDSGLPNDRFFAVRPEGSVSTLKIQRTERGDSAVYLCASSLNAGTTGELFFGEGSRLTVL.

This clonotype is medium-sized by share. The CDR3 bases are TGCAGCGGCTTGCGGTTTGGAAACATTCAGTACTTC. It translates to CSGLRFGNIQYF. The chain couples TRBV29-1 to TRBJ2-4, with no clear D. The ends were cut back, 7 bases at V and 6 bases at J, with 13 bases in the middle. Looked up from germline, CDR1 is SQVTM and CDR2 is ANQGSEA. The CDR3 has 12 residues.

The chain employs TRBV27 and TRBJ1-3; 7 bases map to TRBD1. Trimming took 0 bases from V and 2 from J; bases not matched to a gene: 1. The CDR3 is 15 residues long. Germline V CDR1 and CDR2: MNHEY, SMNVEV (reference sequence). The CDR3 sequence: CASSLSGTAGNTIYF. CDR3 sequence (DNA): TGTGCCAGCAGTTTATCCGGGACAGCTGGAAACACCATATATTTT.

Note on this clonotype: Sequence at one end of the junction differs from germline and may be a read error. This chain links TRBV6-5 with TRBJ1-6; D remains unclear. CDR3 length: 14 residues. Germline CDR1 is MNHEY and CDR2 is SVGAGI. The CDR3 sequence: CASSYSEANSPLPF. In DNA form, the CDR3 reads TGTGCCAGCAGTTACTCGGAGGCCAATTCACCCCTCCCCTTT.

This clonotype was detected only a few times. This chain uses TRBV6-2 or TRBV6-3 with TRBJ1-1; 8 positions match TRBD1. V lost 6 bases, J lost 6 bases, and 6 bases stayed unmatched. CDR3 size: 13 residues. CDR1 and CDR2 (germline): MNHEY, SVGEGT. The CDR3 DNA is TGTGCCAGCAGGGGCAGGGGGCGCCCTGAAGCTTTCTTT. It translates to CASRGRGRPEAFF.

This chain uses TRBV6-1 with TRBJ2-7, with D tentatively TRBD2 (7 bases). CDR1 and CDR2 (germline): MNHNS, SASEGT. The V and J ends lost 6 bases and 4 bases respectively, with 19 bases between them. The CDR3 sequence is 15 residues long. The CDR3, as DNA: TGTGCCAGCAGGTCGGCGGGGGCGAAGGCATACGAGCAGTACTTC. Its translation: CASRSAGAKAYEQYF.

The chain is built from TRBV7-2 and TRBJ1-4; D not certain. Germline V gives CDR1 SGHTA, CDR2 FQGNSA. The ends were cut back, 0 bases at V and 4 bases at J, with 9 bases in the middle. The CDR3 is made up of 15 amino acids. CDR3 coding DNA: TGTGCCAGCAGCTTAGCTCTCGGAAGTAATGAAAAACTGTTTTTT. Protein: CASSLALGSNEKLFF.

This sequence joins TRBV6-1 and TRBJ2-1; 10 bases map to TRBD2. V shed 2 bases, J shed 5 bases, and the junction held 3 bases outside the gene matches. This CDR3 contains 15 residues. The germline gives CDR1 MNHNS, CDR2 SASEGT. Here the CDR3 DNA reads TGTGCCAGCAGTGAAATAGCGGGGGGCCACAATGAGCAGTTCTTC. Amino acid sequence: CASSEIAGGHNEQFF.

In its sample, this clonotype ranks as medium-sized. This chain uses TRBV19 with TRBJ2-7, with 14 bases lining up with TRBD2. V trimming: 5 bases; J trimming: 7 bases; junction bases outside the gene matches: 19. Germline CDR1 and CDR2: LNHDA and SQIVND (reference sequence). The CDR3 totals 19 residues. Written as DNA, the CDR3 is TGTGCCAGTAGTGCCGGGCGGTCCGGGACTAGCGGGGGTTCTGTAGAGCAGTACTTC. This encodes CASSAGRSGTSGGSVEQYF.

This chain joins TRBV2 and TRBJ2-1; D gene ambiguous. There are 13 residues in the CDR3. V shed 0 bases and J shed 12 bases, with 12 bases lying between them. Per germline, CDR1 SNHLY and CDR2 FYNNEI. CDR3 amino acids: CASSEADRVRQFF. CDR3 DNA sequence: TGTGCCAGCAGTGAAGCAGACCGGGTCAGGCAGTTCTTC.

CDR3 amino acids: CASMTHKRNEQFF. CDR3 DNA: TGTGCCAGCATGACCCATAAACGCAATGAGCAGTTCTTC. V gene TRBV27 combines with J gene TRBJ2-1; D call uncertain. The length of the CDR3 is 13 residues. Germline CDR1 is MNHEY and CDR2 is SMNVEV (reference sequence). The ends were cut back, 7 bases at V and 6 bases at J, with 13 bases in the middle.

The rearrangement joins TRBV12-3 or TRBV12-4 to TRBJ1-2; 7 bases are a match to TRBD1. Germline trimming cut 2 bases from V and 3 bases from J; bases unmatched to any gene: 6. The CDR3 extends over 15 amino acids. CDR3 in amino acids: CASSLKGDSYYGYTF. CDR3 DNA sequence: TGTGCCAGCAGTTTAAAGGGGGACAGTTACTATGGCTACACCTTC.

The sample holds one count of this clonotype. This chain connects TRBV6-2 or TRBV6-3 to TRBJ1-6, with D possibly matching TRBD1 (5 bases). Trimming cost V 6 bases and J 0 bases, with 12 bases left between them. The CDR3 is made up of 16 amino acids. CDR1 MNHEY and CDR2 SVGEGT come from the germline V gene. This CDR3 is CASRGPRSSYNSPLHF. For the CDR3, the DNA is TGTGCCAGCAGGGGACCGAGGAGCTCCTATAATTCACCCCTCCACTTT.

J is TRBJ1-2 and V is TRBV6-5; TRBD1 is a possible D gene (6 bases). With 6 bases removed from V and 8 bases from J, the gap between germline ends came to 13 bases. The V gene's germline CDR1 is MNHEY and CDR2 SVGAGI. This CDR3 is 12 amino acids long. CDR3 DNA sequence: TGTGCCAGCAGCCCGGACAGAAGCGGCTACACCTTC. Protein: CASSPDRSGYTF.

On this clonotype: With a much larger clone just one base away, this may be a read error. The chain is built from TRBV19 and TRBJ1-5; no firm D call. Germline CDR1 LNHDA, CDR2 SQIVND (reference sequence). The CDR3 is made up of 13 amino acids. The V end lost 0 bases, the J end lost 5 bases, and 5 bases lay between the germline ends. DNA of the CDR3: TGTGCCAGTAGTATAGAGGCCGATCAGCCCCAGCATTTT. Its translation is CASSIEADQPQHF.

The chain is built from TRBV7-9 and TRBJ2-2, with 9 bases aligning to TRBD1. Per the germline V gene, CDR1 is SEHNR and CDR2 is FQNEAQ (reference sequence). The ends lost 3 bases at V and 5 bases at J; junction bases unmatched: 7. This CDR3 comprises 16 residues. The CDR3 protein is CASSLPGTGYTGELFF. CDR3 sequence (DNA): TGTGCCAGCAGCTTGCCCGGGACAGGGTATACCGGGGAGCTGTTTTTT.

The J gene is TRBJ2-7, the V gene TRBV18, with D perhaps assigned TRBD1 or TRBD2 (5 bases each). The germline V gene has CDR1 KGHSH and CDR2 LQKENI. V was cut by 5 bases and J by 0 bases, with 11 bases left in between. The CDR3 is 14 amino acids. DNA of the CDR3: TGTGCCAGCTCATGGACTGACAGCTCCTACGAGCAGTACTTC. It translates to CASSWTDSSYEQYF.